A selection of T cell receptor beta chains follows, all from one sample in a study of blood T cells in healthy people across ages. TCRdb recomputed calls from the 5' RACE reads with MiXCR, one row per CDR3 protein. The repertoire has 800,000 to 1,000,000 distinct CDR3 sequences, approximately 49% of them found once; the top ten carry 10% to 15%. Material: blood. These receptors all stem from a man aged 25 to 40 in good health. Both conserved end residues are part of each CDR3. Fields, in order: clone size, D gene, V gene, J gene, CDR3 protein, CDR3 DNA. A D gene is named only where the DNA matches it firmly. Size tells how often a clone was seen (once, few, many) or the class of an expanded clone, and some rows leave it out.

few	-	TRBV7-2	TRBJ2-7	CASSLVPGVYEQYF	TGTGCCAGCAGCTTAGTACCAGGGGTCTACGAGCAGTACTTC
-	-	TRBV20-1	TRBJ2-3	CSAHGNTYTDTQYF	TGCAGTGCTCACGGAAACACGTACACAGATACGCAGTATTTT
few	TRBD2	TRBV6-1	TRBJ2-7	CASSEYPVGGSSYEQYF	TGTGCCAGCAGTGAATACCCCGTCGGGGGGAGCTCCTACGAGCAGTACTTC
-	-	TRBV5-1	TRBJ2-2	CASSFAFDTGELFF	TGCGCCAGCAGCTTCGCGTTCGACACCGGGGAGCTGTTTTTT
-	TRBD1	TRBV7-6	TRBJ2-7	CASEDRAWEQYF	TGTGCCAGCGAGGACAGGGCGTGGGAGCAGTACTTC
many	-	TRBV20-1	TRBJ1-2	CSARDPAGRVKGYTF	TGCAGTGCTAGAGATCCGGCAGGACGAGTTAAGGGCTACACCTTC
few	TRBD2	TRBV4-2	TRBJ2-3	CATGRGLAGANTDTQYF	TGTGCCACGGGGCGGGGACTAGCGGGGGCCAACACAGATACGCAGTATTTT
-	TRBD1	TRBV6-6	TRBJ2-3	CVSRRGDRGRPDTQYF	TGTGTCAGTCGGCGGGGGGACAGGGGGCGCCCAGATACGCAGTATTTT
once	-	TRBV4-3	TRBJ2-7	CASSQAPQSEQYF	TGCGCCAGCAGCCAAGCTCCTCAGAGCGAGCAGTACTTC
-	TRBD2	TRBV9	TRBJ2-1	CASSVGGGAPYEQFF	TGTGCCAGCAGCGTAGGCGGGGGGGCCCCATATGAGCAGTTCTTC
once	-	TRBV6-1	TRBJ1-1	CASSDSRITEAFF	TGTGCCAGCAGTGACAGCAGGATCACTGAAGCTTTCTTT
-	TRBD1	TRBV20-1	TRBJ2-7	CSASPGTATYEQYF	TGCAGTGCTAGTCCCGGGACAGCAACCTACGAGCAGTACTTC
-	-	TRBV6-5	TRBJ1-6	CASRDLRAVPSPLHF	TGTGCCAGCAGAGACCTCAGGGCGGTACCCTCACCCCTCCACTTT
-	TRBD1	TRBV20-1	TRBJ2-1	CSASGGQGSDEQFF	TGCAGTGCTAGCGGTGGACAGGGGAGCGATGAGCAGTTCTTC
-	TRBD1	TRBV4-3	TRBJ1-2	CASSQQTGDYGYTF	TGCGCCAGCAGCCAACAGACAGGGGACTATGGCTACACCTTC
few	-	TRBV6-2/TRBV6-3	TRBJ1-2	CASSYGSLADGYTF	TGTGCCAGCAGTTACGGGTCCCTGGCGGATGGCTACACCTTC
few	-	TRBV20-1	TRBJ2-7	CSVRTESYEQYF	TGCAGTGTCCGGACAGAGTCCTACGAGCAGTACTTC
-	-	TRBV7-2	TRBJ1-6	CASSYGYGAESPLHF	TGTGCCAGCAGCTACGGTTACGGGGCGGAATCACCCCTCCACTTT
-	-	TRBV3-1	TRBJ2-5	CASSQEMARETQYF	TGTGCCAGCAGCCAAGAAATGGCCCGGGAGACCCAGTACTTC
-	-	TRBV5-1	TRBJ2-1	CASSLERGHEQFF	TGCGCCAGCAGCTTAGAACGGGGGCATGAGCAGTTCTTC
-	-	TRBV7-9	TRBJ2-1	CASSLAAALYDEQFF	TGTGCCAGCAGCTTAGCGGCAGCCCTATACGATGAGCAGTTCTTC
-	-	TRBV6-2/TRBV6-3	TRBJ2-1	CASSYDGRVSYNEQFF	TGTGCCAGCAGTTACGACGGCAGGGTGTCCTACAATGAGCAGTTCTTC
-	TRBD1	TRBV27	TRBJ1-1	CASGLTGASTEAFF	TGTGCCAGCGGTTTGACAGGGGCTAGCACTGAAGCTTTCTTT
-	TRBD1	TRBV20-1	TRBJ1-2	CSARGQEDGYTF	TGCAGTGCTAGGGGACAGGAGGACGGCTACACCTTC
few	-	TRBV6-1	TRBJ1-1	CASSEEGPNTEAFF	TGTGCCAGCAGTGAAGAGGGGCCGAACACTGAAGCTTTCTTT
-	-	TRBV29-1	TRBJ2-2	CSVRRGSGELFF	TGCAGCGTTAGGAGGGGCAGCGGGGAGCTGTTTTTT
-	-	TRBV28	TRBJ2-7	CASISRVTYEQYF	TGTGCCAGCATCTCGCGGGTTACCTACGAGCAGTACTTC
-	-	TRBV29-1	TRBJ2-7	CSVGASGYEQYF	TGCAGCGTGGGGGCTAGCGGCTACGAGCAGTACTTC
-	TRBD2	TRBV5-5	TRBJ2-1	CASSLEGGSEQFF	TGTGCCAGCAGCTTGGAGGGAGGGAGTGAGCAGTTCTTC
few	TRBD2	TRBV7-9	TRBJ2-7	CASSPLGGEDSTYEQYF	TGTGCCAGCAGCCCTCTCGGGGGGGAGGACTCTACTTACGAGCAGTACTTC
few	-	TRBV29-1	TRBJ2-7	CSVRGNEQYF	TGCAGCGTTCGGGGTAACGAGCAGTACTTC
-	TRBD1	TRBV4-1	TRBJ2-7	CASSQDVQGAYEQYF	TGCGCCAGCAGCCAAGATGTACAGGGGGCATACGAGCAGTACTTC
few	-	TRBV29-1	TRBJ1-4	CSVGEGTNEKLFF	TGCAGCGTTGGGGAGGGAACTAATGAAAAACTGTTTTTT
few	-	TRBV4-2	TRBJ2-7	CASSQDRFTYEQYF	TGTGCCAGCAGCCAAGATCGTTTCACCTACGAGCAGTACTTC
-	TRBD1	TRBV7-9	TRBJ2-1	CASSLAGTELHNEQFF	TGTGCCAGCAGCTTAGCCGGGACAGAACTACACAATGAGCAGTTCTTC
-	-	TRBV7-9	TRBJ1-2	CASSFGDGGKSGYTF	TGTGCCAGCAGCTTCGGGGATGGGGGAAAGAGCGGCTACACCTTC
-	TRBD1	TRBV28	TRBJ2-3	CASTRDRGTDTQYF	TGTGCCAGCACAAGGGACAGGGGAACAGATACGCAGTATTTT
-	TRBD2	TRBV18	TRBJ2-1	CASSPRLAGENEQFF	TGTGCCAGCTCACCTCGACTAGCGGGGGAAAATGAGCAGTTCTTC
-	TRBD1	TRBV4-1	TRBJ2-1	CASSRGTGSYNEQFF	TGCGCCAGCAGCCGAGGGACAGGGTCCTACAATGAGCAGTTCTTC
-	TRBD1	TRBV19	TRBJ2-7	CASSILGQVDEQYF	TGCGCCAGTAGTATCCTAGGACAGGTAGATGAGCAGTACTTC
many	-	TRBV28	TRBJ1-2	CASSPQGYYGYTF	TGTGCCAGCAGCCCACAGGGCTACTATGGCTACACCTTC
-	-	TRBV7-9	TRBJ2-7	CASSFDLTSNRYEQYF	TGTGCCAGCAGCTTCGACCTGACTAGTAACCGCTACGAGCAGTACTTC